The source of this T cell receptor beta chain is a study of T cell responses to AZD1222 COVID-19 vaccine. On this clone itself: The antigen remains undetermined.

Data came from immunoSEQ multiplex PCR; TCRdb stores just in-frame clones and leaves some out. The table shows fewer than 80,000 clones, with more than 70% occurring only once. Study results and limitations: Regions 160-218 and 743-854 held dominance among vaccine-associated CD4 TCRs, which spanned spike. As reported, nearly half of all spike-specific TCRs target variant regions that are unmutated.

The V gene lost 5 bases and the J gene lost 2 bases, with 13 bases spanning the gap. Germline values: CDR1 GTSNPN, CDR2 SVGIG (reference sequence). This CDR3 region has 13 residues. Sample: peripheral blood, taken 28 days after the second dose of the MenACWY control vaccine. The sequence derives from an adult who received the MenACWY meningococcal vaccine as a control. The chain combines TRBV30 with TRBJ2-7; D uncertain. The CDR3 nucleotides are TGTGCCTGGTCCCCCATCAGGACCTACGAGCAGTACTTC. Encoded protein: CAWSPIRTYEQYF.